Shown below are 20 T cell receptor beta chains from a single sample sequenced in a study of OX40 agonist ivuxolimab in advanced cancers. Here immunoSEQ multiplex PCR was the method, and the copy in TCRdb shows in-frame clones only, minus some. The sample includes more than 50,000 clones, 75% to 90% seen only once; the top ten take less than 0.6%. Sample: CD4+ or CD8+ T cells sorted from blood, taken in a trial of the OX40 agonist ivuxolimab. Receptors were obtained from an adult with an advanced solid tumor such as melanoma, head and neck, liver or kidney cancer.

The chain carries TRBV5-1 and TRBJ1-1; D is uncertain. The germline V gene has CDR1 SGHRS and CDR2 YFSETQ. The ends were cut back, 4 bases at V and 0 bases at J, with 10 bases in the middle. The CDR3 consists of 14 residues. The CDR3 nucleotides read TGCGCCAGCAGCCGAGAATTCGTGAACACTGAAGCTTTCTTT. Its protein is CASSREFVNTEAFF.

A few counts support this clone. The chain employs TRBV9 and TRBJ1-6; TRBD1 aligns across 9 bases. The CDR3 contains 15 residues. Germline V lookup: CDR1 SGDLS, CDR2 YYNGEE. With 3 bases clipped from V and 9 bases from J, the junction kept 7 bases outside the gene matches. The CDR3 nucleotides read TGTGCCAGCAGCGCGACCGGGACAGGGAGTTCACCCCTCCACTTT. Its protein is CASSATGTGSSPLHF.

This chain's CDR3 is CASSGGTGGNQPQHF. CDR3 coding DNA: TGTGCCAGTAGTGGCGGGACAGGGGGAAATCAGCCCCAGCATTTT. The chain has TRBV19 and TRBJ1-5; the match to TRBD1 covers 11 bases. The CDR3 totals 15 residues. Germline V lookup: CDR1 LNHDA, CDR2 SQIVND (reference sequence). Trimming removed 5 bases from V and 4 bases from J; junction bases left unmatched: 4.

The gene calls are TRBV28 and TRBJ1-1; TRBD1 might be the D (5 bases). The CDR3 totals 15 residues. The V end lost 4 bases, the J end lost 1 base, and 13 bases lay between the germline ends. Germline lookup yields CDR1 MDHEN and CDR2 SYDVKM. This CDR3 reads CASSSPGAPNTEAFF. Here the CDR3 DNA reads TGTGCCAGCAGTTCCCCCGGGGCACCGAACACTGAAGCTTTCTTT.

CDR3 coding DNA: TGTGCCACCAGCAGAGATAGAAGGGAGCTTGGAGAGACCCAGTACTTC. It specifies CATSRDRRELGETQYF. The rearrangement joins TRBV15 to TRBJ2-5; D perhaps matches TRBD2 (5 bases). The V end was cut by 0 bases, the J end by 4 bases, with 15 bases between. CDR1 LNHNV and CDR2 YYDKDF come from the germline V gene (reference sequence). The CDR3 covers 16 residues.

This clone was seen once. V gene TRBV5-1 combines with J gene TRBJ2-2; 10 nucleotides match TRBD2. Germline V CDR1 and CDR2: SGHRS, YFSETQ. V dropped 4 bases and J dropped 6; count of bases not matched to a gene: 3. The CDR3 totals 14 residues. The CDR3 protein is CASSRSGRAGELFF. The DNA of the CDR3 is TGCGCCAGCAGCCGCAGCGGGAGGGCCGGGGAGCTGTTTTTT. The complete variable domain, with remaining parts taken from reference TRBV5-1 and TRBJ2-2, reads KAGVTQTPRYLIKTRGQQVTLSCSPISGHRSVSWYQQTPGQGLQFLFEYFSETQRNKGNFPGRFSGRQFSNSRSEMNVSTLELGDSALYLCASSRSGRAGELFFGEGSRLTVL.

The chain combines TRBV29-1 with TRBJ2-5; TRBD2 agrees at 10 bases. From germline, CDR1 is SQVTM and CDR2 ANQGSEA. Trimming cost V 8 bases and J 4 bases; bases outside gene matches: 13. This CDR3 is built from 15 residues. In DNA form, the CDR3 reads TGCAGCCTACGGGGTGCTAGCGGGAGATCAGAGACCCAGTACTTC. It encodes CSLRGASGRSETQYF.

The rearrangement links TRBV5-6 to TRBJ1-5; D unresolved. The ends were cut back, 2 bases at V and 3 bases at J, with 12 bases in the middle. The CDR3 contains 15 residues. Germline V gene data show CDR1 as SGHDT and CDR2 as YYEEEE. In nucleotides, the CDR3 is TGTGCCAGCAGCTTTAAGACCCCGGACAATCAGCCCCAGCATTTT. This gives the protein CASSFKTPDNQPQHF.

V is TRBV4-1 and J is TRBJ2-5, with 9 bases identical to TRBD2. The V gene's germline CDR1 is MGHRA and CDR2 YSYEKL. J gave up 7 bases and V 0 bases, and 9 bases lay outside the gene matches. CDR3 length: 16 amino acids. CDR3 coding DNA: TGCGCCAGCAGCCAAGATGCGGGGGGGCTTTTAGGGACCCAGTACTTC. Protein: CASSQDAGGLLGTQYF.

The gene calls are TRBV28 and TRBJ1-1; possibly TRBD1 for D (6 bases). The CDR3 length is 14 residues. V lost 3 bases to trimming and J lost 4 bases, with 12 bases between them. Germline V gene lookup returns CDR1 MDHEN and CDR2 SYDVKM. CDR3 nucleotide sequence: TGTGCCAGCAGTTTTCAGGGGCCAGGCACTGAAGCTTTCTTT. It encodes CASSFQGPGTEAFF.

The V and J genes are TRBV11-2 and TRBJ1-4; D gene ambiguous. V was shortened by 5 bases and J by 2 bases, with 6 bases between the two germline ends. The CDR3 contains 13 residues. Germline lookup yields CDR1 SGHAT and CDR2 FQNNGV. The CDR3 is CASSPSTNEKLFF. CDR3 in DNA: TGTGCCAGCAGCCCGTCTACTAATGAAAAACTGTTTTTT. Based on the CDR3 plus reference TRBV11-2 and TRBJ1-4, the full variable domain is EAGVAQSPRYKIIEKRQSVAFWCNPISGHATLYWYQQILGQGPKLLIQFQNNGVVDDSQLPKDRFSAERLKGVDSTLKIQPAKLEDSAVYLCASSPSTNEKLFFGSGTQLSVL.

V and J are TRBV5-1 and TRBJ1-2; D might be TRBD1 (5 bases). V dropped 0 bases and J dropped 3 bases, with 9 bases sitting between them. Germline CDR1 SGHRS, CDR2 YFSETQ. The CDR3 has 14 residues. This chain's CDR3 is CASSLGGADYGYTF. CDR3 nucleotides: TGCGCCAGCAGCTTGGGGGGCGCGGACTATGGCTACACCTTC.

This chain uses TRBV1 with TRBJ1-2; the D call of TRBD1 is as the table states it, not checked on the DNA. TRBV1 is tagged as a pseudogene. CDR3 length equals 15 residues. Written as DNA, the CDR3 is TGCACCAGCAGCCAGTGGCAGGGTCTATTCTATGGCTACACCTTC. Translated: CTSSQWQGLFYGYTF.

The rearrangement uses TRBV23-1 and TRBJ2-7, with unresolved D. TRBV23-1 is assigned to the ORF class and has an uncertain function. Between the trimmed V and J ends, which lost 3 bases and 3 bases, there was a span of 18 bases. The CDR3 is 16 amino acids. The CDR3 DNA sequence: TGCGCCAGCAGTCAGAGGATCCTCCTAAGCTTCTACGAGCAGTACTTC. This sequence encodes CASSQRILLSFYEQYF.

The chain links TRBV11-2 to TRBJ2-5, with TRBD1 identical over 7 bases. The CDR3 spans 15 residues. V gave up 0 bases and J gave up 5 bases; unmatched junction bases: 6. CDR1 SGHAT and CDR2 FQNNGV come from the germline V gene. The CDR3 loop is CASSLDGTGEETQYF. The CDR3 bases are TGTGCCAGCAGCTTAGATGGAACAGGGGAGGAGACCCAGTACTTC.

The chain carries TRBV7-9 and TRBJ1-4; 8 bases align to TRBD1. From germline, CDR1 is SEHNR and CDR2 FQNEAQ (reference sequence). The CDR3 is 17 residues long. The ends lost 5 bases at V and 3 bases at J; junction bases unmatched: 11. The CDR3 nucleotides are TGTGCCAGCAGCCCACGACAGGGGCTGGCGGCTAATGAAAAACTGTTTTTT. This sequence encodes CASSPRQGLAANEKLFF. The full variable domain, rest sourced from reference TRBV7-9 and TRBJ1-4, is DTGVSQNPRHKITKRGQNVTFRCDPISEHNRLYWYRQTLGQGPEFLTYFQNEAQLEKSRLLSDRFSAERPKGSFSTLEIQRTEQGDSAMYLCASSPRQGLAANEKLFFGSGTQLSVL.

The chain employs TRBV29-1 and TRBJ2-3; tentative D call: TRBD2 (6 bases). Trimming pared 8 bases from V and 8 bases from J, leaving 23 bases between. There are 14 residues in the CDR3. CDR1 SQVTM and CDR2 ANQGSEA come from the germline V gene. CDR3 residues: CSLRPGVVGGTQYF. The CDR3 DNA reads TGCAGCTTACGCCCAGGTGTCGTGGGGGGTACGCAGTATTTT.

This chain links TRBV7-2 with TRBJ2-7; weak D call: TRBD2 (5 bases). The V gene lost 1 base and the J gene lost 5 bases, with 15 bases spanning the gap. This CDR3 is built from 15 residues. Germline V gives CDR1 SGHTA, CDR2 FQGNSA. In nucleotides, the CDR3 is TGTGCCAGCAGCTTAGGGGAGAGAGGGTCTAACGAGCAGTACTTC. Translating it yields CASSLGERGSNEQYF.

The rearrangement joins TRBV30 to TRBJ1-4; TRBD1 matches 9 bases. The J segment lost 8 bases and the V segment lost 0 bases, leaving 4 bases of the junction unmatched. In germline, CDR1 is GTSNPN, CDR2 SVGIG (reference sequence). The CDR3 loop spans 14 amino acids. The CDR3 coding sequence is TGTGCCTGGAGTGTACAGGGGGCGAGGGAAAAACTGTTTTTT. Protein: CAWSVQGAREKLFF. Filled out from reference TRBV30 and TRBJ1-4, the complete variable domain reads SQTIHQWPATLVQPVGSPLSLECTVEGTSNPNLYWYRQAAGRGLQLLFYSVGIGQISSEVPQNLSASRPQDRQFILSSKKLLLSDSGFYLCAWSVQGAREKLFFGSGTQLSVL.

J is TRBJ1-3 and V is TRBV4-2; no definite D call. V was clipped by 4 bases and J by 2 bases, with 6 bases between them. This CDR3 region has 13 residues. Germline-derived CDR1 and CDR2 are LGHNA and YNFKEQ. CDR3 sequence: CASSLYPGNTIYF. In DNA form, the CDR3 reads TGTGCCAGCAGCCTCTATCCTGGAAACACCATATATTTT.